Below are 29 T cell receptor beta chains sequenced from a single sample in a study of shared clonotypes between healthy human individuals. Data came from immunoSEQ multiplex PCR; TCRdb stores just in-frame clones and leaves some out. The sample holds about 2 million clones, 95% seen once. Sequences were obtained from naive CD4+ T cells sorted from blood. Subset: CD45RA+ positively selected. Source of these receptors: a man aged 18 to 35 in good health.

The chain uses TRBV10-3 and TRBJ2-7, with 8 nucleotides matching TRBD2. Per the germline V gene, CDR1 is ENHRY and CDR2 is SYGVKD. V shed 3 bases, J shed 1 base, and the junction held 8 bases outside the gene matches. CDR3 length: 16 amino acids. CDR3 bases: TGTGCCATCAGTGAACGTATTAGCGGGAAATCCTACGAGCAGTACTTC. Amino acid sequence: CAISERISGKSYEQYF.

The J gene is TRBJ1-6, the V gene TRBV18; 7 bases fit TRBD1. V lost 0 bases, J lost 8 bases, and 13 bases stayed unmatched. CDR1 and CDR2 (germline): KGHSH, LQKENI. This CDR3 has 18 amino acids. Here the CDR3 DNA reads TGTGCCAGCTCACCACCGCTTGAGCAGGGGGTTCAATATTCACCCCTCCACTTT. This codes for CASSPPLEQGVQYSPLHF.

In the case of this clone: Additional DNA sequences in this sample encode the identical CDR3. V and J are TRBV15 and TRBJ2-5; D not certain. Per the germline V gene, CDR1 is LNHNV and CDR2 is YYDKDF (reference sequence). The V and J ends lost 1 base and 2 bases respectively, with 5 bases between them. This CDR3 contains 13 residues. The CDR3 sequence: CATSRGQQETQYF. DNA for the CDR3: TGTGCCACCAGCAGAGGGCAGCAAGAGACCCAGTACTTC.

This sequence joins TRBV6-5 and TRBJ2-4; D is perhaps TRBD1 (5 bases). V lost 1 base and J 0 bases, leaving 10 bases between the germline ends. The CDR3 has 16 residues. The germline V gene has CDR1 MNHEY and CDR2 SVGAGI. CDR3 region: CASSYLDSLAKNIQYF. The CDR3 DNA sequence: TGTGCCAGCAGTTACTTAGACAGCCTAGCCAAAAACATTCAGTACTTC.

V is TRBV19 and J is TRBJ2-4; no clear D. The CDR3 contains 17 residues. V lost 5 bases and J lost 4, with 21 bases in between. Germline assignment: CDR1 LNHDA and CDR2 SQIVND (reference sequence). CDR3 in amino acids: CASSQPTTTRRKNIQYF. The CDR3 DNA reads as TGTGCCAGTAGTCAACCCACCACGACAAGGCGAAAAAACATTCAGTACTTC.

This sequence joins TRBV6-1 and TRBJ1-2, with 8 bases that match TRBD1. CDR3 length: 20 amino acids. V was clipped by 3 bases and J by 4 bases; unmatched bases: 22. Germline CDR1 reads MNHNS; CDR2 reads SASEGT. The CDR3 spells CASSEPHADPWTGRAYGYTF. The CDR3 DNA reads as TGTGCCAGCAGTGAGCCCCATGCCGATCCTTGGACAGGGCGGGCCTATGGCTACACCTTC.

CDR3 DNA: TGTGCCAGCAGCGTACAGGGGGCGGCTTTCTTT. Translation: CASSVQGAAFF. The chain links TRBV7-9 to TRBJ1-1; 9 bases are shared with TRBD1. This CDR3 spans 11 amino acids. V was pared by 5 bases and J by 11 bases, with 3 bases of the junction left unmatched. Germline-derived CDR1 and CDR2 are SEHNR and FQNEAQ (reference sequence).

Written as DNA, the CDR3 is TGTGCCAGCAGTGAATCGTTGGGGGTTTGGGGCTACACCTTC. This translates into CASSESLGVWGYTF. This chain uses TRBV6-1 with TRBJ1-2; TRBD1 is a possible D gene (5 bases). The germline CDR1 and CDR2 sequences are MNHNS and SASEGT. Trimming shortened V by 2 bases and J by 8 bases, and 15 bases separated the two germline ends. This CDR3 is built from 14 residues.

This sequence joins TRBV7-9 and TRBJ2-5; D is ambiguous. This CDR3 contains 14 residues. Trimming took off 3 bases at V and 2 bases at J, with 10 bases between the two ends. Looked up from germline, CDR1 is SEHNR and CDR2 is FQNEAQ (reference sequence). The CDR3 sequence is CASSFRGTQETQYF. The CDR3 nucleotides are TGTGCCAGCAGCTTTCGAGGCACTCAAGAGACCCAGTACTTC.

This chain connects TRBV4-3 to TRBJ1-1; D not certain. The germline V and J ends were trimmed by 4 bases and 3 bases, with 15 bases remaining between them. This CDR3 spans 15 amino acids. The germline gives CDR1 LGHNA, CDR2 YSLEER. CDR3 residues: CASSPLLAWYTEAFF. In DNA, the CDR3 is TGCGCCAGCAGCCCTCTCCTGGCTTGGTACACTGAAGCTTTCTTT.

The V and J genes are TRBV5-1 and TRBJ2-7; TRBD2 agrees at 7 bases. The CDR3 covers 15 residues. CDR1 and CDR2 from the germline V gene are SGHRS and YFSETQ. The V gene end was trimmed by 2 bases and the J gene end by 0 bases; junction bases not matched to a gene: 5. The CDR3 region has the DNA TGCGCCAGCAGCTTAAAAGCGGGGAGCTCCTACGAGCAGTACTTC. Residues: CASSLKAGSSYEQYF.

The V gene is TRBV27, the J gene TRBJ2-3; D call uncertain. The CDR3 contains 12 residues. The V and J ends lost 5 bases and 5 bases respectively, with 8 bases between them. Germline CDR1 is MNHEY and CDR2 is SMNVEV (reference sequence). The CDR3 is CASSSLGDTQYF. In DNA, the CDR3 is TGTGCCAGCAGTAGTTTGGGAGATACGCAGTATTTT.

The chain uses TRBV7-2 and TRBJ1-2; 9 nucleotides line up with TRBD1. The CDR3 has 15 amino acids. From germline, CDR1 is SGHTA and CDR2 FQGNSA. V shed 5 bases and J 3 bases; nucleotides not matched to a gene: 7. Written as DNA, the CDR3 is TGTGCCAGCAGCCAAAGGACAGGGGATGACTATGGCTACACCTTC. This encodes CASSQRTGDDYGYTF.

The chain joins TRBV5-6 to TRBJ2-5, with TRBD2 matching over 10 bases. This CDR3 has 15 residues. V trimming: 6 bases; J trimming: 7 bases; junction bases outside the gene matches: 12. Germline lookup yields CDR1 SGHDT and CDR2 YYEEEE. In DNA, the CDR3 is TGTGCCAGCACCCTCACTAGCGGGATAATCGGGACCCAGTACTTC. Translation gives CASTLTSGIIGTQYF.

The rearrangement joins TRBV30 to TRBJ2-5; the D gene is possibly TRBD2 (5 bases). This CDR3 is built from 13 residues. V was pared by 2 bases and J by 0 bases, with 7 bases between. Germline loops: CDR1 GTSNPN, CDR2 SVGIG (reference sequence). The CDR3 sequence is CAWSTDYQETQYF. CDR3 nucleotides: TGTGCCTGGAGTACGGACTACCAAGAGACCCAGTACTTC.

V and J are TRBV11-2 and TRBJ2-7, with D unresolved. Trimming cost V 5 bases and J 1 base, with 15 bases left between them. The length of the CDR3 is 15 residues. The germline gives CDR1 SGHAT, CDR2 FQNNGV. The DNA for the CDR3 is TGTGCCAGCAGCCGCCGGCCAGACTCATCCTACGAGCAGTACTTC. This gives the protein CASSRRPDSSYEQYF.

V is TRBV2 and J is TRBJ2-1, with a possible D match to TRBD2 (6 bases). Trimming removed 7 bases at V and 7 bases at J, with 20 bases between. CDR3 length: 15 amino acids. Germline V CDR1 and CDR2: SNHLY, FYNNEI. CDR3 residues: CASKDASLGRNEQFF. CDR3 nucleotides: TGTGCCAGCAAGGACGCGTCTCTGGGGAGGAATGAGCAGTTCTTC.

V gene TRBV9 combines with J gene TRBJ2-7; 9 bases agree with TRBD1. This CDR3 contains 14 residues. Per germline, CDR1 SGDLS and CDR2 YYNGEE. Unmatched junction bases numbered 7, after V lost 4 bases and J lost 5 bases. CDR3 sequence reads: CASSFGTGRDEQYF. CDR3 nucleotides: TGTGCCAGCAGCTTCGGGACAGGGCGCGACGAGCAGTACTTC.

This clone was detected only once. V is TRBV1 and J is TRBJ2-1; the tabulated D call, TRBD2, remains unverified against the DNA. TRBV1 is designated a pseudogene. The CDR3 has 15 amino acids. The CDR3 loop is CTSSLLSGGDNEQFF. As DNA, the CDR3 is TGCACCAGCAGCCTACTTAGCGGGGGGGATAATGAGCAGTTCTTC.

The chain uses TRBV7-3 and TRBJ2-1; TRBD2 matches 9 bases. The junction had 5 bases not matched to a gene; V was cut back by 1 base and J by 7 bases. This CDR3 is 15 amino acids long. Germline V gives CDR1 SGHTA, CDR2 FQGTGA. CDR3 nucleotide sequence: TGTGCCAGCAGCTTAAGCCTAGCGGGGATTAATGAGCAGTTCTTC. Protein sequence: CASSLSLAGINEQFF.

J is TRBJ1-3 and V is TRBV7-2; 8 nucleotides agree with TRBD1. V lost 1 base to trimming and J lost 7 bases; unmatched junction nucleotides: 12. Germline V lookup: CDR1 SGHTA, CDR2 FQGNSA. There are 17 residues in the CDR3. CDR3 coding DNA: TGTGCCAGCAGCTTAGACTCCGGGACAGGTAGACGGAACACCATATATTTT. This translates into CASSLDSGTGRRNTIYF. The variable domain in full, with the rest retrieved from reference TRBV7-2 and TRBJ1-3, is GAGVSQSPSNKVTEKGKDVELRCDPISGHTALYWYRQSLGQGLEFLIYFQGNSAPDKSGLPSDRFSAERTGGSVSTLTIQRTQQEDSAVYLCASSLDSGTGRRNTIYFGEGSWLTVV.

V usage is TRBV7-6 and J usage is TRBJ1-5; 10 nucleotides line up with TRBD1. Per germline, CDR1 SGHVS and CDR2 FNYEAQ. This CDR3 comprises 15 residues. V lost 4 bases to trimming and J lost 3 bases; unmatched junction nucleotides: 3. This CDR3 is CASSSGTGVNQPQHF. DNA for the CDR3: TGTGCCAGCAGCTCCGGGACAGGGGTCAATCAGCCCCAGCATTTT. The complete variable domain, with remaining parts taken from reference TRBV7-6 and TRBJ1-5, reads GAGVSQSPRYKVTKRGQDVALRCDPISGHVSLYWYRQALGQGPEFLTYFNYEAQQDKSGLPNDRFSAERPEGSISTLTIQRTEQRDSAMYRCASSSGTGVNQPQHFGDGTRLSIL.

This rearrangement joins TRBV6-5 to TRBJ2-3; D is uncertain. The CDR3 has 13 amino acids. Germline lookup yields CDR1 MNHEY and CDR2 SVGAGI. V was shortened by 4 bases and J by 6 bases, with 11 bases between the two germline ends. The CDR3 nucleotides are TGTGCCAGCAGTTCCCCTTCAGTGGATACGCAGTATTTT. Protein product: CASSSPSVDTQYF.

The CDR3 sequence is CAWRRLLYQETQYF. DNA of the CDR3: TGTGCCTGGAGGAGGCTCCTGTACCAAGAGACCCAGTACTTC. This chain joins TRBV30 and TRBJ2-5; D remains ambiguous. V dropped 3 bases and J dropped 0 bases, with 11 bases sitting between them. The CDR3 length is 14 residues. Germline V gene data show CDR1 as GTSNPN and CDR2 as SVGIG (reference sequence).

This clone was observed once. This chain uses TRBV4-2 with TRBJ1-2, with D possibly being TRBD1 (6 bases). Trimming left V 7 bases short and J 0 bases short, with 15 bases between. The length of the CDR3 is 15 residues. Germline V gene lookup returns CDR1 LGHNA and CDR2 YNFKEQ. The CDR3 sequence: CASMDSLTANYGYTF. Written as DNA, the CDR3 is TGTGCCAGCATGGACAGCCTGACAGCTAACTATGGCTACACCTTC.

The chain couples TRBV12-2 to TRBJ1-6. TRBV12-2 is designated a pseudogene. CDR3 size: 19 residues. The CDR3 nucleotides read TGTGCAAGTCGCTTAGCACAAAGCCGGGACCCCTCCTTTAATTCACCCCTCCACTTT. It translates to CASRLAQSRDPSFNSPLHF.

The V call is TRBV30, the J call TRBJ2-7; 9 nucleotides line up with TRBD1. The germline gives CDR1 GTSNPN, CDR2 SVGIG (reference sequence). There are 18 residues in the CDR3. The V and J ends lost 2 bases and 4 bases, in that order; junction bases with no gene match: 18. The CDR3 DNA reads TGTGCCTGGAGTACCCGACAGGGGGAGCCCACCATAGGGTACGAGCAGTACTTC. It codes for CAWSTRQGEPTIGYEQYF.

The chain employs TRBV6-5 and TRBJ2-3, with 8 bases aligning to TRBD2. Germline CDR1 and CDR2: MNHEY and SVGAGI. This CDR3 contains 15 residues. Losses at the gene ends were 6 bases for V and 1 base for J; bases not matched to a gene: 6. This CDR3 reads CASRGSGSGTDTQYF. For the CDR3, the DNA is TGTGCCAGCAGAGGGAGCGGGAGCGGCACAGATACGCAGTATTTT.

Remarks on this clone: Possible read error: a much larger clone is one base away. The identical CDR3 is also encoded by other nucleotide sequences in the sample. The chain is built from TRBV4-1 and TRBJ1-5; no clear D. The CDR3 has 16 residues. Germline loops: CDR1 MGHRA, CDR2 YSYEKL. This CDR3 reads CASSQEEMASNQPQHF. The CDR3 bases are TGCGCCAGCAGCCAAGAAGAAATGGCAAGCAACCAGCCCCAGCATTTT.